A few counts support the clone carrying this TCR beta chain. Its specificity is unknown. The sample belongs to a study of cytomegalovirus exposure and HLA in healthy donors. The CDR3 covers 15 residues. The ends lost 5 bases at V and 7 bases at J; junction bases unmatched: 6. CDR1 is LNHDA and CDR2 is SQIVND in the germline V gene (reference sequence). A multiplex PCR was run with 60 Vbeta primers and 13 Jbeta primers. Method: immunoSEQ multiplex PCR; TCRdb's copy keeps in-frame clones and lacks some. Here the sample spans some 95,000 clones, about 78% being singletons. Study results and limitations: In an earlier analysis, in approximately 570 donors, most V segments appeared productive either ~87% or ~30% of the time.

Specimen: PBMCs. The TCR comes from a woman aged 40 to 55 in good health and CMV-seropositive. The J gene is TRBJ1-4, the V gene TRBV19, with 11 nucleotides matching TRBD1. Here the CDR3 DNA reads TGTGCCAGTAGTCCCCGGGACAGGGGGATTGAAAAACTGTTTTTT. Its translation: CASSPRDRGIEKLFF.